This T cell receptor beta chain originates from a study of blood T cell repertoires in COVID-19. For the study at large: PBMCs, B-cell-depleted T cells, or T cells were the source of the cDNA or gDNA that made up the material.

Clones were sequenced by immunoSEQ multiplex PCR, and TCRdb holds only the in-frame ones, with some missing. The repertoire holds 150,000 or so clones, with around 79% as singletons. The CDR3 loop spans 16 amino acids. Germline CDR1 and CDR2: KGHSH and LQKENI. With 2 bases clipped from V and 0 bases from J, the junction kept 4 bases outside the gene matches. Sequencing was performed on peripheral blood. The genes are TRBV18 and TRBJ2-3; TRBD2 aligns across 8 bases. The TCR sequence derives from a woman between 70 and 85 years old with COVID-19, enrolled during active disease. For the CDR3, the DNA is TGTGCCAGCTCACCAGTCGGGGGGGTAAGCACAGATACGCAGTATTTT. This translates into CASSPVGGVSTDTQYF.